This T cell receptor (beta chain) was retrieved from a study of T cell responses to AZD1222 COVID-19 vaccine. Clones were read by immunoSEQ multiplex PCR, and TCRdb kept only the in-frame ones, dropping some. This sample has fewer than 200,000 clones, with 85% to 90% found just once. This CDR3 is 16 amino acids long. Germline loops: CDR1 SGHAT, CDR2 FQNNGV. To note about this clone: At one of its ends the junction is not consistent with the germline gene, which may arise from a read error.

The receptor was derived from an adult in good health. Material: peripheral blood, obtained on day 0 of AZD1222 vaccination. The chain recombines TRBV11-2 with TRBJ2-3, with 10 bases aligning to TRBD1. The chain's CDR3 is CASSVDRGLSTDTQYF. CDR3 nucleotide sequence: TGTGCCAGCAGCGTAGACAGGGGGCTAAGTACAGATACGCAGTATTTT.